This TCR beta chain is drawn from a study of blood T cells in healthy people across ages. The ends were cut back, 6 bases at V and 5 bases at J, with 25 bases in the middle. This CDR3 region has 17 residues. Germline-derived CDR1 and CDR2 are MNHNS and SASEGT. The authors ran a second PCR of roughly 6 to 11 cycles using a sample-barcoded 5' primer and a J-beta primer mix. Each TCR beta cDNA got a 12-nucleotide random molecular identifier. TCRdb recomputed calls from the 5' RACE reads with MiXCR, one row per CDR3 protein. The sample shows 700,000 or so distinct CDR3 sequences, around 38% of them seen only once. General study results and limits: Higher diversity, along with more naive CD4+ cells, distinguished long-lived donors from aged donors.

Isolating PBMCs gave at least 6 million of these cells per sample. Note on this clonotype: What it recognizes is unknown.

The chain is built from TRBV6-1 and TRBJ2-5; no clear D gene. The sequenced material came from blood. The sequence came from a man older than 75 in good health. CDR3 nucleotides: TGTGCCAGCAGAGACAACCCGTTGAGTCAAGGGCTTGAGACCCAGTACTTC. It specifies CASRDNPLSQGLETQYF.